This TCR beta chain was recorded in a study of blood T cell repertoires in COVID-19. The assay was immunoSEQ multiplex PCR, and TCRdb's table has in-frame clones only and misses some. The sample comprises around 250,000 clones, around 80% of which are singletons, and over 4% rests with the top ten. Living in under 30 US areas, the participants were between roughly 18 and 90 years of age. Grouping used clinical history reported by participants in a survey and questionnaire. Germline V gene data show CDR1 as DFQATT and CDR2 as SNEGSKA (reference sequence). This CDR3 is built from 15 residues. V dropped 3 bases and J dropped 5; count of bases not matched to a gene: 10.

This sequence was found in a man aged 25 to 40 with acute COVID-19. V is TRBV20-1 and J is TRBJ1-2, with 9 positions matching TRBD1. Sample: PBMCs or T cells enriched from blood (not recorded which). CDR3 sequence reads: CSASRTGGFGYGYTF. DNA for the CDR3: TGCAGTGCTAGTCGAACAGGGGGCTTTGGGTATGGCTACACCTTC.